These 18 T cell receptor beta chains were all obtained from the same sample, sequenced in a study of identical twins. TCRdb re-called the 5' RACE reads through MiXCR, storing one row per CDR3 protein. There are roughly 770,000 distinct CDR3 sequences in the sample; 15% to 20% occur only once, and approximately 14% lies in the top ten. These same records also appear under a second study, on T cells expressing NK-cell markers.

Sample: PBMCs. The receptors come from a woman younger than 35 in good health.

Ten or more counts support this clonotype. This chain links TRBV7-9 with TRBJ2-7; D unclear. Per germline, CDR1 SEHNR and CDR2 FQNEAQ (reference sequence). V dropped 0 bases and J dropped 1 base, with 16 bases sitting between them. The length of the CDR3 is 17 residues. The CDR3 region is CASSLAYGGDQSYEQYF. DNA of the CDR3: TGTGCCAGCAGCTTAGCGTACGGTGGGGATCAGTCCTACGAGCAGTACTTC.

This chain uses TRBV6-4 with TRBJ2-7; D ambiguous. The CDR3 has 10 residues. Trimming removed 10 bases at V and 5 bases at J, with 9 bases between. In germline, CDR1 is MRHNA, CDR2 SNTAGT. The CDR3 region is CATPPDEQYF. Written as DNA, the CDR3 is TGTGCCACCCCCCCGGACGAGCAGTACTTC.

This chain uses TRBV20-1 with TRBJ2-6, with D hard to call. Trimming took 6 bases from V and 2 from J, leaving 11 bases between them. Germline CDR1 and CDR2: DFQATT and SNEGSKA (reference sequence). The CDR3 covers 14 residues. CDR3 loop: CSAPRNPGANVLTF. In nucleotides, the CDR3 is TGCAGTGCCCCCCGGAATCCTGGGGCCAACGTCCTGACTTTC.

The genes are TRBV7-9 and TRBJ2-7; TRBD1 matches at 8 bases. Germline V gene lookup returns CDR1 SEHNR and CDR2 FQNEAQ (reference sequence). The CDR3 length is 13 residues. V gave up 4 bases and J gave up 3 bases; unmatched junction bases: 2. CDR3: CASSSGTGYEQYF. For the CDR3, the DNA is TGTGCCAGCAGCTCCGGGACAGGCTACGAGCAGTACTTC.

V gene TRBV6-5 combines with J gene TRBJ2-3; 8 positions agree with TRBD2. Trimming at V came to 0 bases and at J to 1 base, leaving 6 bases not matched to a gene. The germline V gene has CDR1 MNHEY and CDR2 SVGAGI. The CDR3 has 17 residues. This chain's CDR3 is CASSYSEAGAGTDTQYF. The CDR3 nucleotides are TGTGCCAGCAGTTACTCGGAAGCGGGAGCGGGCACAGATACGCAGTATTTT.

The chain has TRBV5-1 and TRBJ2-3, with 7 bases lining up with TRBD2. The germline V gene encodes CDR1 SGHRS and CDR2 YFSETQ. The trim removed 6 bases at V and 4 bases at J, leaving 11 bases unmatched. The CDR3 runs 15 residues. CDR3 in DNA: TGCGCCAGCACCACGAGGGCGGGACTACCAGATACGCAGTATTTT. Amino acids: CASTTRAGLPDTQYF.

This clonotype turned up a few times. The chain couples TRBV7-9 to TRBJ2-1; D call uncertain. From germline, CDR1 is SEHNR and CDR2 FQNEAQ (reference sequence). This CDR3 is 11 amino acids long. V dropped 5 bases and J dropped 8 bases, with 7 bases sitting between them. This CDR3 reads CASSQLHEQFF. Here the CDR3 DNA reads TGTGCCAGCAGCCAACTTCATGAGCAGTTCTTC.

The V and J genes are TRBV18 and TRBJ2-7; 7 nucleotides line up with TRBD2. CDR1 is KGHSH and CDR2 is LQKENI in the germline V gene. The CDR3 totals 13 residues. Trimming cost V 3 bases and J 7 bases; bases outside gene matches: 6. This chain's CDR3 is CASSPQGLREQYF. CDR3 sequence (DNA): TGTGCCAGCTCACCGCAGGGACTACGGGAGCAGTACTTC.

CDR3 in amino acids: CASSYTVGYEQYF. As DNA, the CDR3 is TGTGCCAGCAGTTACACCGTAGGATACGAGCAGTACTTC. J is TRBJ2-7 and V is TRBV6-5; D is uncertain. The length of the CDR3 is 13 residues. Germline V gives CDR1 MNHEY, CDR2 SVGAGI. Between the trimmed V and J ends, which lost 2 bases and 4 bases, there was a span of 9 bases.

This chain joins TRBV29-1 and TRBJ2-7; tentative D call: TRBD1 (6 bases). V was pared by 1 base and J by 2 bases, with 12 bases between. The CDR3 length is 14 residues. Germline values: CDR1 SQVTM, CDR2 ANQGSEA. Here the CDR3 DNA reads TGCAGCGTTGAAGTCTTGGACAGACCCTACGAGCAGTACTTC. It translates to CSVEVLDRPYEQYF.

This rearrangement joins TRBV28 to TRBJ2-6; maybe TRBD1 (6 bases). This CDR3 spans 16 amino acids. The V end lost 4 bases, the J end lost 2 bases, and 12 bases lay between the germline ends. Germline V gene lookup returns CDR1 MDHEN and CDR2 SYDVKM. The CDR3: CASSSPGETGANVLTF. CDR3 sequence (DNA): TGTGCCAGCAGTTCTCCAGGGGAAACTGGGGCCAACGTCCTGACTTTC.

The gene calls are TRBV14 and TRBJ2-7, with a possible D match to TRBD2 (7 bases). V shed 1 base and J shed 0 bases, with 16 bases lying between them. This CDR3 has 17 amino acids. Germline V CDR1 and CDR2: SGHDN, FVKESK. CDR3 loop: CASSQGRGGRSSYEQYF. The CDR3 region has the DNA TGTGCCAGCAGCCAAGGTCGCGGGGGCCGCTCCTCCTACGAGCAGTACTTC.

The CDR3: CASTTTGGESYEQYF. Written as DNA, the CDR3 is TGTGCCAGCACCACGACAGGGGGGGAATCCTACGAGCAGTACTTC. J is TRBJ2-7 and V is TRBV6-1, with 9 bases identical to TRBD1. With V trimmed by 7 bases and J by 1 base, 8 bases remained unmatched. The CDR3 consists of 15 residues. Germline V gene data show CDR1 as MNHNS and CDR2 as SASEGT.

This clonotype was counted a few times. The CDR3 DNA follows: TGTGCCGGATCTTTGGTTAACACCGGGGAGCTGTTTTTT. Translating it yields CAGSLVNTGELFF. The chain has TRBV6-2 or TRBV6-3 and TRBJ2-2; no firm D call. The CDR3 has 13 residues. The germline V gene encodes CDR1 MNHEY and CDR2 SVGEGT. The V gene lost 11 bases and the J gene lost 2 bases, with 12 bases spanning the gap.

This clonotype was seen only a few times. This sequence joins TRBV5-1 and TRBJ1-3; possible D gene TRBD1, 6 bases. Germline lookup yields CDR1 SGHRS and CDR2 YFSETQ. This CDR3 region has 13 residues. The germline V and J ends were trimmed by 4 bases and 4 bases, with 9 bases remaining between them. The CDR3, as DNA: TGCGCCAGCAGCAAGGGGGTCGGAAACACCATATATTTT. Residues: CASSKGVGNTIYF.

The J gene is TRBJ2-1, the V gene TRBV20-1; tentative D call: TRBD2 (5 bases). Germline CDR1 is DFQATT and CDR2 is SNEGSKA (reference sequence). The CDR3 covers 15 residues. V shed 6 bases and J shed 0 bases, with 15 bases lying between them. The CDR3 loop reads CSATYLAYSYNEQFF. CDR3 nucleotide sequence: TGCAGTGCCACGTACTTAGCGTACTCCTACAATGAGCAGTTCTTC.

This clonotype was counted only a few times. V and J are TRBV6-2 or TRBV6-3 and TRBJ1-6; D gene uncertain. Germline CDR1 and CDR2: MNHEY and SVGEGT. The CDR3 length is 14 residues. The V end lost 6 bases, the J end lost 10 bases, and 16 bases lay between the germline ends. Here the CDR3 reads CASRVLGMRSPLHF. The CDR3 DNA sequence: TGTGCCAGCAGAGTGCTCGGAATGAGATCACCCCTCCACTTT.

This rearrangement joins TRBV20-1 to TRBJ2-1; a weak D match, TRBD2 (6 bases). CDR3 length: 12 residues. V lost 5 bases and J 4 bases, leaving 9 bases between the germline ends. Germline CDR1 is DFQATT and CDR2 is SNEGSKA (reference sequence). The chain's CDR3 is CSASGLYNEQFF. Written as DNA, the CDR3 is TGCAGTGCTTCGGGACTTTACAATGAGCAGTTCTTC.